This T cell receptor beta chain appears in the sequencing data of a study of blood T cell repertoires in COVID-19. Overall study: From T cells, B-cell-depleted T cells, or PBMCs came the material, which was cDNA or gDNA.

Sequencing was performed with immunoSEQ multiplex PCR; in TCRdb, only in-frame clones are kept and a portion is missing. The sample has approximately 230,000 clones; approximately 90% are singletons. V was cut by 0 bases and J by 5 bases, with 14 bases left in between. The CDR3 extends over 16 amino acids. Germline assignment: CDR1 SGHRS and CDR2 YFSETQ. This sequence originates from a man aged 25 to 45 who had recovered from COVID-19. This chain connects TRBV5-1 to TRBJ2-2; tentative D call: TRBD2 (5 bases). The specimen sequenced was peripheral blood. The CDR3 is CASSLGPGLGTGELFF. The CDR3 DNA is TGCGCCAGCAGCTTGGGTCCGGGGTTAGGGACCGGGGAGCTGTTTTTT.